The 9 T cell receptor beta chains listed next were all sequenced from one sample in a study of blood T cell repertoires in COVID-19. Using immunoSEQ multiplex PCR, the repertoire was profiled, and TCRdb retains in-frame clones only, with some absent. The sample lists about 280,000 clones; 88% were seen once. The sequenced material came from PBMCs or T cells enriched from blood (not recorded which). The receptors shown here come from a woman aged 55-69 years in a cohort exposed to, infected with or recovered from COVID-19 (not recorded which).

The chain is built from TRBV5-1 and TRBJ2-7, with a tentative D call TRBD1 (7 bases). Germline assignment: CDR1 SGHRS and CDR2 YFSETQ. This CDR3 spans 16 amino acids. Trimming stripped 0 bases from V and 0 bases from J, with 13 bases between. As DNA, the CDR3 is TGCGCCAGCAGCTTGGCCCCAGGGGGAGGCTCCTACGAGCAGTACTTC. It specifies CASSLAPGGGSYEQYF.

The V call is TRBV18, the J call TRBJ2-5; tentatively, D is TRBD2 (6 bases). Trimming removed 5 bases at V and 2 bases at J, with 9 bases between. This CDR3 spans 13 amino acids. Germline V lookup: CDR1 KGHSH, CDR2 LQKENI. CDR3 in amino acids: CASSAGTQETQYF. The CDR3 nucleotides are TGTGCCAGCTCAGCTGGGACTCAAGAGACCCAGTACTTC. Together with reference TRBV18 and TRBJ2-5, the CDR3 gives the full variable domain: NAGVMQNPRHLVRRRGQEARLRCSPMKGHSHVYWYRQLPEEGLKFMVYLQKENIIDESGMPKERFSAEFPKEGPSILRIQQVVRGDSAAYFCASSAGTQETQYFGPGTRLLVL.

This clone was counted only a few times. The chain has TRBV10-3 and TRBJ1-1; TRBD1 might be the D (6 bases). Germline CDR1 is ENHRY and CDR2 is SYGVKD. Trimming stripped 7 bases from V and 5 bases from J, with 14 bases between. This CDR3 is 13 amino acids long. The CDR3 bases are TGTGCCATCATTAGGGACACCGGTACTGAAGCTTTCTTT. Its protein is CAIIRDTGTEAFF.

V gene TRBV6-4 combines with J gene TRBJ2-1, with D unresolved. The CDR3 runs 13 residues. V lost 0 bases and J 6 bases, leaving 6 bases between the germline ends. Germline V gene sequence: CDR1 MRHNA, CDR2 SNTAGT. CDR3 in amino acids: CASSDSTTNEQFF. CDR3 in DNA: TGTGCCAGCAGTGACTCGACAACCAATGAGCAGTTCTTC.

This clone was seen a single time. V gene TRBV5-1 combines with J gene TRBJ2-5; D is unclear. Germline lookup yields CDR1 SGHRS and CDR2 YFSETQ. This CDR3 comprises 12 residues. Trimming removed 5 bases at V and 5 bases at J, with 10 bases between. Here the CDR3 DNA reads TGCGCCAGCAGTCGCCCCCAGGAGACCCAGTACTTC. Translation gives CASSRPQETQYF.

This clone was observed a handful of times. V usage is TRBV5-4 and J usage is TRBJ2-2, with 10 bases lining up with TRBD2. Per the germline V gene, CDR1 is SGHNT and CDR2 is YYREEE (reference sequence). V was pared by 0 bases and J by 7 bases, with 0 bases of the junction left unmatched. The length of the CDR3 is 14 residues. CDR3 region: CASSLGLAGGELFF. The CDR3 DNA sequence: TGTGCCAGCAGCTTGGGACTAGCGGGCGGGGAGCTGTTTTTT. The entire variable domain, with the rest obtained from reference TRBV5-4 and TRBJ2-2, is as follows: ETGVTQSPTHLIKTRGQQVTLRCSSQSGHNTVSWYQQALGQGPQFIFQYYREEENGRGNFPPRFSGLQFPNYSSELNVNALELDDSALYLCASSLGLAGGELFFGEGSRLTVL.

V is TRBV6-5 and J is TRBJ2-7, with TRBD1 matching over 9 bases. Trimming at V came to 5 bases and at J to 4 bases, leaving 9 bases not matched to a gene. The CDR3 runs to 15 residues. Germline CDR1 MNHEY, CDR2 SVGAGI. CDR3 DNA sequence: TGTGCCAGCAGTCCCGGTGGACAGGGGCAATACGAGCAGTACTTC. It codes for CASSPGGQGQYEQYF.

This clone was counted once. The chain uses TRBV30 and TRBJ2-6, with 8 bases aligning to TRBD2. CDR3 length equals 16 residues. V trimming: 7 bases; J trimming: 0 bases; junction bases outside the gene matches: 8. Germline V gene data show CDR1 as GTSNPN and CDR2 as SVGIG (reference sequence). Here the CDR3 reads CASNSGESSGANVLTF. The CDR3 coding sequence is TGTGCCTCCAATAGCGGGGAGAGCTCTGGGGCCAACGTCCTGACTTTC.

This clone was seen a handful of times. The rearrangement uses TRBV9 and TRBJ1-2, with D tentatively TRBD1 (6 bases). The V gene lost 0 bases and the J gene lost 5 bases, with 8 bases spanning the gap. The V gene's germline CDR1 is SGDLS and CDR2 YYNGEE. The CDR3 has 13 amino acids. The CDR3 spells CASSVEDRYGYTF. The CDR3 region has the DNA TGTGCCAGCAGCGTAGAGGACAGATATGGCTACACCTTC.